The present TCR beta chain was sequenced within a study of T cell repertoires in cytomegalovirus infection. This clonotype showed up many times. Its antigen remains unidentified. Study-wide results and limits: CMV carriers having the relevant HLA were flagged by cumulative public TCR beta family frequency.

MiXCR was run by TCRdb on the reads, yielding one entry per CDR3 protein. The sample holds fewer than 200,000 distinct CDR3 sequences, 8% to 10% seen once. The CDR3 spans 12 residues. J gave up 6 bases and V 6 bases, and 3 bases lay outside the gene matches. The sequence derives from a human donor in good health (CMV status not recorded). Some clones in this sample may be carry-over from other donors' samples. This chain links TRBV12-3 or TRBV12-4 with TRBJ2-7, with 9 bases fitting TRBD1. The sequenced material came from PBMCs. CDR3 sequence (DNA): TGTGCCAGCAGCTGGGACAGGGTCGAGCAGTACTTC. Translation gives CASSWDRVEQYF.